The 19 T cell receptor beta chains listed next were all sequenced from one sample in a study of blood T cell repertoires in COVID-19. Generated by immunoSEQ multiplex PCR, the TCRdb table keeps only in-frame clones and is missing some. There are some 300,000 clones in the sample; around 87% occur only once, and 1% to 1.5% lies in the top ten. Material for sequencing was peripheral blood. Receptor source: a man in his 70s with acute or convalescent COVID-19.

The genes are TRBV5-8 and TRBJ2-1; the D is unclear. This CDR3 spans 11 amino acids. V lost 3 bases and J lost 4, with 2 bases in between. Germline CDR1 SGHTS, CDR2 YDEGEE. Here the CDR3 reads CASSSYNEQFF. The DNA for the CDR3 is TGTGCCAGCAGCTCGTACAATGAGCAGTTCTTC.

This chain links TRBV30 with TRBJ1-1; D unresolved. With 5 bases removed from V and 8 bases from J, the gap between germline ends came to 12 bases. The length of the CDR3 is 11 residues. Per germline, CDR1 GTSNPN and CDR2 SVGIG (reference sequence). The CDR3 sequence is CAWSYLTEAFF. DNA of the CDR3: TGTGCCTGGTCCTACCTCACCGAAGCTTTCTTT.

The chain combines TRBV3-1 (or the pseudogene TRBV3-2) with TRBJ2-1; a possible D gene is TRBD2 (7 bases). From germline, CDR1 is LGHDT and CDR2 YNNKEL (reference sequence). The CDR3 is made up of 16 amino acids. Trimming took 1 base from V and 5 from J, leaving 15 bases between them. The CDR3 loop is CASSQAPGGRHNEQFF. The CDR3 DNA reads TGTGCCAGCAGCCAAGCACCGGGGGGCCGACACAATGAGCAGTTCTTC.

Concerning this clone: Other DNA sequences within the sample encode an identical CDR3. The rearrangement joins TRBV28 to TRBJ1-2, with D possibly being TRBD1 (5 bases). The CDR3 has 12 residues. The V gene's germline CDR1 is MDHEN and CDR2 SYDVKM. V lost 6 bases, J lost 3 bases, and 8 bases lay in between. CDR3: CASRGGDYGYTF. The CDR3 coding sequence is TGTGCCAGCAGGGGGGGAGACTATGGCTACACCTTC.

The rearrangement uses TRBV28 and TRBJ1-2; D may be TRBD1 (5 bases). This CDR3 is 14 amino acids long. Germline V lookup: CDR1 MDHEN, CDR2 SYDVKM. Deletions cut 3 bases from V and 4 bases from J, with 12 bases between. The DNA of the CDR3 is TGTGCCAGCAGTTTTATTAGGGGTTCCTATGGCTACACCTTC. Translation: CASSFIRGSYGYTF.

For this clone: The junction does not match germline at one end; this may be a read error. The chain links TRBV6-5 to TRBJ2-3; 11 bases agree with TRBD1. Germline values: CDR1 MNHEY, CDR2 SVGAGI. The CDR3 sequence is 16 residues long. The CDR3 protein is CASSYSPGTGGDTQYF. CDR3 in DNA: TGTGCCAGCAGCTACTCTCCGGGGACAGGGGGGGATACGCAGTATTTT.

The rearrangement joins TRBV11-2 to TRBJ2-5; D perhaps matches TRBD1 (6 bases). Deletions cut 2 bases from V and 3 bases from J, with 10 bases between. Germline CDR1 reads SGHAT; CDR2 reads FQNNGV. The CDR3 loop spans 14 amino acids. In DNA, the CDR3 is TGTGCCAGCAGCTTACATCGGACAGAAGAGACCCAGTACTTC. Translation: CASSLHRTEETQYF. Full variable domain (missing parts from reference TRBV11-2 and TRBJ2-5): EAGVAQSPRYKIIEKRQSVAFWCNPISGHATLYWYQQILGQGPKLLIQFQNNGVVDDSQLPKDRFSAERLKGVDSTLKIQPAKLEDSAVYLCASSLHRTEETQYFGPGTRLLVL.

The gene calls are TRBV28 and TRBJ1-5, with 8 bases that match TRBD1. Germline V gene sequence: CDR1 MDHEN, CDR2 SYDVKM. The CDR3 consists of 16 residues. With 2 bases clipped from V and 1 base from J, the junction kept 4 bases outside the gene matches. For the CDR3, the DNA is TGTGCCAGCAGTTTACACAGGGGGGCAAGCAATCAGCCCCAGCATTTT. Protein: CASSLHRGASNQPQHF. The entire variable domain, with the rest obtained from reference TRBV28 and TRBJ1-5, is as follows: DVKVTQSSRYLVKRTGEKVFLECVQDMDHENMFWYRQDPGLGLRLIYFSYDVKMKEKGDIPEGYSVSREKKERFSLILESASTNQTSMYLCASSLHRGASNQPQHFGDGTRLSIL.

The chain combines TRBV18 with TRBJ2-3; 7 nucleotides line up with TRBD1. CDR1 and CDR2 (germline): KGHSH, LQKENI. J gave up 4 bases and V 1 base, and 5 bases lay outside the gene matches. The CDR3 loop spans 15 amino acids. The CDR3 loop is CASSPQVRGSDTQYF. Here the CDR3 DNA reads TGTGCCAGCTCACCACAAGTCAGGGGGTCAGATACGCAGTATTTT.

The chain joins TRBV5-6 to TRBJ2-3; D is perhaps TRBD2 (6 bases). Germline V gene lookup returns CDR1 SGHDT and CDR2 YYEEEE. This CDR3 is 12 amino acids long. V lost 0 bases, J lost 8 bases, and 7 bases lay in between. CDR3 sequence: CASSLAGGTQYF. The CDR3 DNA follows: TGTGCCAGCAGCTTGGCCGGGGGTACGCAGTATTTT. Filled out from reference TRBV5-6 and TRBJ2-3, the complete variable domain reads DAGVTQSPTHLIKTRGQQVTLRCSPKSGHDTVSWYQQALGQGPQFIFQYYEEEERQRGNFPDRFSGHQFPNYSSELNVNALLLGDSALYLCASSLAGGTQYFGPGTRLTVL.

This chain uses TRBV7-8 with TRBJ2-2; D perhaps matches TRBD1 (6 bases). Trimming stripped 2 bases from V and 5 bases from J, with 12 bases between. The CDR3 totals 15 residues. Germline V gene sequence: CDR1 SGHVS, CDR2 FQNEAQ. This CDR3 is CASSLRHGQTGELFF. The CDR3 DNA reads TGTGCCAGCAGCTTAAGACATGGACAGACCGGGGAGCTGTTTTTT.

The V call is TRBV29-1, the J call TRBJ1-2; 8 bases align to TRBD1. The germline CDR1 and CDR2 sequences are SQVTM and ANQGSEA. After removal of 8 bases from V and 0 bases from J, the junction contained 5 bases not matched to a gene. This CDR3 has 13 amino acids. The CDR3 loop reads CSSRTGPNYGYTF. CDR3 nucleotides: TGCAGCTCCCGGACAGGGCCTAACTATGGCTACACCTTC.

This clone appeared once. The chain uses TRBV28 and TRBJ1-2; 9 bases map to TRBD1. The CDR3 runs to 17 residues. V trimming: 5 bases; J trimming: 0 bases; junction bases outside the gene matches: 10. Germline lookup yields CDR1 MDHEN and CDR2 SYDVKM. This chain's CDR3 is CASSPGTGYSPNYGYTF. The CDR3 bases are TGTGCCAGCAGTCCCGGGACAGGGTATTCTCCTAACTATGGCTACACCTTC.

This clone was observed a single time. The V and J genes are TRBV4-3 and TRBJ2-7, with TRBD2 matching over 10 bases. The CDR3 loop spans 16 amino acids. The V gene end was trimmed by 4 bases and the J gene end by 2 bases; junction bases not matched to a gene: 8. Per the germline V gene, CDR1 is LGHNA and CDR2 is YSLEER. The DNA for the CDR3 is TGCGCCAGCAGCCCAACTAGCAGCGGGAGGGCCTACGAGCAGTACTTC. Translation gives CASSPTSSGRAYEQYF.

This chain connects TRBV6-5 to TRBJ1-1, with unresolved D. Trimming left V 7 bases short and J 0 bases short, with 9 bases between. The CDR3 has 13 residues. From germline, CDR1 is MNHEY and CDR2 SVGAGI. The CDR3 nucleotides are TGTGCCAGCACTTCTATTCTGAACACTGAAGCTTTCTTT. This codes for CASTSILNTEAFF.

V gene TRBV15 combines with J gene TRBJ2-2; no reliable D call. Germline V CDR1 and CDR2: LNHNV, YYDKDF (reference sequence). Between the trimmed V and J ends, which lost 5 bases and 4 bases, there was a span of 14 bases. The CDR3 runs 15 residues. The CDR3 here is CATSPTYDITGELFF. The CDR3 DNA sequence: TGTGCCACCAGCCCTACCTACGACATCACCGGGGAGCTGTTTTTT.

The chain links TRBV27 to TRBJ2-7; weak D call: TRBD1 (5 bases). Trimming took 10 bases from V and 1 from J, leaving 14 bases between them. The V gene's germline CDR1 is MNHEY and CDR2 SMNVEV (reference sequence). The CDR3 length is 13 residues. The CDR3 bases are TGTGCCACCGGACAAGGACCTTCCTACGAGCAGTACTTC. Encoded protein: CATGQGPSYEQYF.

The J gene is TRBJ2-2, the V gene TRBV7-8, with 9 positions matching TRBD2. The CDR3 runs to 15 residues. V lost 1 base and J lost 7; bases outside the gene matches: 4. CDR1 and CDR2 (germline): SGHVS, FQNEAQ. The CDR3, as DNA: TGTGCCAGCAGCTTAGGCCAACTAGCGGGCGGGGAGCTGTTTTTT. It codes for CASSLGQLAGGELFF.

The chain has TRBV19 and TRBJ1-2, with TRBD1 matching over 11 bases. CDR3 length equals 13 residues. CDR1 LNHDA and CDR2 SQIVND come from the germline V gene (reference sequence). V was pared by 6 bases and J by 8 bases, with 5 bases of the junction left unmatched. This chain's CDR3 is CASSRGQGGGYTF. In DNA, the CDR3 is TGTGCCAGTAGCCGGGGACAGGGGGGCGGCTACACCTTC.